This T cell receptor (beta chain) was profiled in a study of low-dose radiotherapy and immunotherapy resistance in tumors. Time point described: after trial treatment. Treatment described: LDRT plus nivolumab, ipilimumab, low-dose cyclophosphamide and aspirin (RACIN trial). Patients qualified if they had advanced solid tumors that lacked tumor-infiltrating lymphocytes. The CDR3 consists of 14 residues. Trimming pared 1 base from V and 11 bases from J, leaving 17 bases between. CDR1 and CDR2 (germline): LGHNA, YNFKEQ. An approximately 19-cycle PCR with a constant-region primer and V-primer adapter amplified TCRs. TCRdb re-called the reads through MiXCR, storing one row per CDR3 protein. The table shows approximately 52,000 distinct CDR3 sequences, with around 34% occurring only once. This clonotype appeared many times.

Sample: PBMCs, taken after low-dose radiotherapy plus immunotherapy. The V gene is TRBV4-2, the J gene TRBJ1-1, with a weak D call TRBD1 (5 bases). The sequence derives from a male donor with rectosigmoid adenocarcinoma. The CDR3 region has the DNA TGTGCCAGCAGCCAAGGAGAGGAGGGGCAGGATGCTTTCTTT. As protein: CASSQGEEGQDAFF.